This T cell receptor (beta chain) was sequenced during a study of glioma-infiltrating T cells after dendritic cell vaccination. Study details: Patients received autologous tumor lysate-pulsed dendritic cell vaccination between about 2003 and 2013. Dendritic cell vaccine was injected intradermally three times, biweekly.

Repertoires were generated with immunoSEQ multiplex PCR, while TCRdb's copy carries only in-frame clones and drops some. The sample yields more than 75,000 clones, around 83% seen once. The CDR3 length is 15 residues. V shed 5 bases and J shed 3 bases, with 17 bases lying between them. From germline, CDR1 is GTSNPN and CDR2 SVGIG (reference sequence). Time point specified: after dendritic cell vaccination, including at tumor progression/relapse. This clone was detected only a few times. The sequenced sample was blood, obtained after dendritic cell vaccination. The gene calls are TRBV30 and TRBJ1-3, with D perhaps TRBD1 (6 bases). The receptor comes from a human donor with glioblastoma. Here the CDR3 reads CAWSRLGASGNTIYF. The CDR3 DNA is TGTGCCTGGTCACGTTTGGGGGCCAGTGGAAACACCATATATTTT.